This paragraph covers one T cell receptor (beta chain) sequence. Its antigen remains unidentified. No per-base quality is available; no much larger clone lies one base away. The roughly 42 donors, aged roughly 6 to 90 years, were systemically healthy Caucasian individuals from Russia. Approximately 11 milliliters of peripheral blood were drawn from each donor into EDTA-treated Vacutainer tubes. Ficoll-Paque density-gradient centrifugation was used to isolate PBMCs, with at least 6.5 million per sample. Trizol reagent was used to extract total RNA from the PBMCs, yielding at least 5 micrograms per sample. For every donor, an aliquot of PBMCs went through flow cytometry to measure the percentages of naive CD45RAhigh/CD27high T cells. The V and J ends are trimmed by 0 bases and 4 bases, leaving 12 bases between them. The germline V gene specifies SGHTA as CDR1 and FQGTGA as CDR2. Spanning cysteine to phenylalanine, the CDR3 consists of 15 amino acids. CDR3 DNA is the only sequence kept; it has 45 bases, read in frame from the first base.

Receptor libraries were prepared by 5' RACE. For sequencing, an Illumina HiSeq 2500 was employed. A second about 7 to 12 cycle PCR used a sample-barcoded 5' primer and a J-beta primer mix. A template-switch 5' adaptor carrying 12 random nucleotides introduced a unique molecular identifier onto each TCR beta cDNA molecule. Each sample yielded at least 2.5 million CDR3-containing paired-end reads. All of the RNA was converted into first-strand cDNA using the Mint cDNA synthesis kit, with a TRBC-specific oligonucleotide serving as the primer. All cDNA was treated with uracil-DNA glycosylase and then went through a first 18-cycle PCR with the universal primers M1SS and BC2_uni_R. The authors' analysis ran thus. For normalization, 1 million high-quality reads were randomly selected from each sample, with every read carrying a distinct molecular identifier. Instead of being binned into consensus sequences, reads that shared molecular identifiers were thrown out. MiTCR, set to a Q25 quality threshold and the strictest error-elimination algorithm, was used for CDR3 identification, clonotype clustering and error correction. A nonparametric unseen species model with Euler transformation was used to estimate lower-bound total TCR beta diversity. TCRdb reworked the public reads: Q25 trimming with fastp, MiXCR clone assembly, productive beta chains retained. Duplicate CDR3 protein sequences are folded into a single record with the most common DNA and genes. Here the V and J calls rest on TCRdb's processing, not on the authors' analysis. The sample table holds about 2 million distinct CDR3 sequences, of which approximately 50% were seen once. The ten top clones hold around 2.1% of the sample.

This entry comes from a study of blood T cells in healthy people across ages (dated by TCRdb to the mid-2010s). For the wider study: In model experiments, template switching captured about one uniquely barcoded TCR beta cDNA molecule for every two T cells. The study measured age-related changes in TCR beta repertoire diversity using deep sequencing normalized with unique cDNA molecular identifiers. The donors were divided into four age groups: young (average roughly 15 years), middle-aged (about 41), aged (around 67) and long-lived (82). To avoid experimental bias, donors of different ages were randomly spread across the sequencing lanes. Using the same blood draw, the study looked at two additional independent replicas of 1 million unique cDNA reads for two donors, one aged 18 to 30 and the other aged 80 or older. General conclusions and limits of the study: Because profiling used bulk unsorted PBMCs, naive and antigen-experienced compartments could not be compared conclusively. Because the CMV infection status of the donors was unknown, age-related changes in expanded clonotypes may potentially have been confounded. Observed TCR beta diversity per million T cells fell roughly linearly with age, and a significant reduction was already apparent by age around 40. Compared with the aged group, the long-lived group had more naive CD4+ T cells, fewer expanded clones and increased TCR diversity, suggesting age selection. The percentage of naive T cells measured by flow cytometry correlated strongly with observed TCR beta diversity. Total diversity estimates from one million sequenced T cells were considered lower bounds and underestimates.

The sample taken for sequencing was blood. The chain is encoded by TRBV7-3 joined to TRBJ2-5; the D call is tentative, TRBD1 or TRBD2, as each matches 5 bases. The sequence was collected from a woman in her forties in good health. DNA sequence: TGTGCCAGCAGCTTAACGGGCAGGGACGGAGAGACCCAGTACTTC. The translation is CASSLTGRDGETQYF.